Each of the 24 T cell receptor beta chains below was sequenced from the same sample in a study of control samples from healthy donors and cancer patients. The repertoire was sequenced with immunoSEQ multiplex PCR; TCRdb's copy has only in-frame clones and lacks some. The data contain 130,000 or so clones, more than 90% of them singletons. What was sequenced was blood. The receptors come from a man aged 18 to 35 in good health.

The rearrangement joins TRBV5-1 to TRBJ2-5; D possibly corresponds to TRBD2 (5 bases). The CDR3 extends over 16 amino acids. The V end was cut by 1 base, the J end by 1 base, with 14 bases between. Germline-derived CDR1 and CDR2 are SGHRS and YFSETQ. This CDR3 is CASSLFLGAPQETQYF. CDR3 in DNA: TGCGCCAGCAGCTTGTTTCTGGGAGCGCCCCAAGAGACCCAGTACTTC.

The rearrangement joins TRBV5-1 to TRBJ1-2; D gene unclear. Germline-derived CDR1 and CDR2 are SGHRS and YFSETQ. The V gene lost 0 bases and the J gene lost 2 bases, with 5 bases spanning the gap. The length of the CDR3 is 13 residues. The CDR3 DNA reads as TGCGCCAGCAGCTTGGGCAGAAACTATGGCTACACCTTC. Translation: CASSLGRNYGYTF.

This chain links TRBV19 with TRBJ1-6; D is unresolved. CDR3 length equals 16 residues. The ends were cut back, 2 bases at V and 4 bases at J, with 12 bases in the middle. Germline V CDR1 and CDR2: LNHDA, SQIVND (reference sequence). This CDR3 is CASSITARAYNSPLHF. Here the CDR3 DNA reads TGTGCCAGTAGTATAACCGCCCGGGCATATAATTCACCCCTCCACTTT.

The chain has TRBV7-9 and TRBJ2-7; maybe TRBD1 (5 bases). V lost 2 bases to trimming and J lost 2 bases, with 10 bases between them. Germline V gives CDR1 SEHNR, CDR2 FQNEAQ (reference sequence). CDR3 length: 14 residues. This CDR3 is CASSLNTGPYEQYF. CDR3 DNA sequence: TGTGCCAGCAGCTTAAATACAGGTCCCTACGAGCAGTACTTC.

The chain combines TRBV29-1 with TRBJ1-5; possibly TRBD1 for D (5 bases). The CDR3 runs 12 residues. Germline CDR1 and CDR2: SQVTM and ANQGSEA. Trimming shortened V by 4 bases and J by 3 bases, and 7 bases separated the two germline ends. Written as DNA, the CDR3 is TGCAGCGTTGGGGGGGACAATCAGCCCCAGCATTTT. Translating gives CSVGGDNQPQHF.

The chain recombines TRBV30 with TRBJ1-6; D call uncertain. Germline CDR1 GTSNPN, CDR2 SVGIG (reference sequence). This CDR3 has 16 amino acids. Trimming stripped 0 bases from V and 7 bases from J, with 16 bases between. CDR3 coding DNA: TGTGCCTGGAGTGTCCGGCCTCATGGCGTAAATTCACCCCTCCACTTT. Protein product: CAWSVRPHGVNSPLHF.

V and J are TRBV2 and TRBJ2-1; D is uncertain. This CDR3 contains 13 residues. Looked up from germline, CDR1 is SNHLY and CDR2 is FYNNEI. Trimming cost V 4 bases and J 7 bases, with 11 bases left between them. In nucleotides, the CDR3 is TGTGCCAGCAGTGTCCCGGGTCAGAATGAGCAGTTCTTC. Protein sequence: CASSVPGQNEQFF.

The V call is TRBV2, the J call TRBJ1-2; the D is unclear. V dropped 4 bases and J dropped 8 bases, with 17 bases sitting between them. The V gene's germline CDR1 is SNHLY and CDR2 FYNNEI. This CDR3 is 14 amino acids long. The CDR3 DNA follows: TGTGCCAGCAGTGGGGCAGGCTCCCTGAGAGGCTACACCTTC. Protein product: CASSGAGSLRGYTF.

The chain carries TRBV9 and TRBJ2-1; perhaps D is TRBD1 or TRBD2 (5 bases each). The CDR3 is made up of 15 amino acids. The ends were cut back, 0 bases at V and 1 base at J, with 8 bases in the middle. The germline V gene encodes CDR1 SGDLS and CDR2 YYNGEE. The DNA of the CDR3 is TGTGCCAGCAGCGTAGGTGGGGGTTCCTACAATGAGCAGTTCTTC. Protein sequence: CASSVGGGSYNEQFF. The full variable domain, its missing parts supplied by reference TRBV9 and TRBJ2-1, is DSGVTQTPKHLITATGQRVTLRCSPRSGDLSVYWYQQSLDQGLQFLIQYYNGEERAKGNILERFSAQQFPDLHSELNLSSLELGDSALYFCASSVGGGSYNEQFFGPGTRLTVL.

The chain links TRBV3-1 (or the pseudogene TRBV3-2) to TRBJ1-1; D perhaps matches TRBD1 (5 bases). The germline V gene has CDR1 LGHDT and CDR2 YNNKEL (reference sequence). There are 15 residues in the CDR3. Trimming left V 8 bases short and J 9 bases short, with 25 bases between. The CDR3 DNA sequence: TGTGCCAGCCGGGAAAGGGGCGATGGGGGACTGAAAGCTTTCTTT. As protein: CASRERGDGGLKAFF.

Turning to this clone: The same CDR3 can be traced to other DNA sequences in this sample. V and J are TRBV19 and TRBJ2-7; 15 nucleotides agree with TRBD2. The V and J ends lost 6 bases and 3 bases, in that order; junction bases with no gene match: 6. This CDR3 region has 16 residues. CDR1 LNHDA and CDR2 SQIVND come from the germline V gene (reference sequence). CDR3 in DNA: TGTGCCAGTAGACGGACTAGCGGGGGGGCGGGCTACGAGCAGTACTTC. This translates into CASRRTSGGAGYEQYF. Drawing the rest from reference TRBV19 and TRBJ2-7, the complete variable domain is DGGITQSPKYLFRKEGQNVTLSCEQNLNHDAMYWYRQDPGQGLRLIYYSQIVNDFQKGDIAEGYSVSREKKESFPLTVTSAQKNPTAFYLCASRRTSGGAGYEQYFGPGTRLTVT.

About this clone: The same CDR3 arises from other DNA sequences in this sample as well. V gene TRBV18 combines with J gene TRBJ2-7, with 11 bases lining up with TRBD1. The CDR3 has 14 residues. Germline CDR1 and CDR2: KGHSH and LQKENI. The trim removed 2 bases at V and 4 bases at J, leaving 1 base unmatched. The chain's CDR3 is CASSPGTGGYEQYF. Written as DNA, the CDR3 is TGTGCCAGCTCACCAGGGACAGGGGGTTACGAGCAGTACTTC.

CDR3 residues: CATGTGLGSPLHF. CDR3 sequence (DNA): TGTGCCACCGGAACAGGGTTGGGTTCACCCCTCCACTTT. V is TRBV19 and J is TRBJ1-6; perhaps TRBD1 as D (6 bases). Trimming stripped 10 bases from V and 9 bases from J, with 16 bases between. The CDR3 sequence is 13 residues long. CDR1 and CDR2 (germline): LNHDA, SQIVND (reference sequence).

This chain links TRBV5-6 with TRBJ2-2; 8 positions agree with TRBD2. There are 16 residues in the CDR3. CDR1 is SGHDT and CDR2 is YYEEEE in the germline V gene. Trimming removed 4 bases from V and 0 bases from J; junction bases left unmatched: 5. The CDR3 region is CASSPLAGTNTGELFF. CDR3 nucleotides: TGTGCCAGCAGCCCATTAGCGGGAACGAACACCGGGGAGCTGTTTTTT.

This chain connects TRBV5-1 to TRBJ1-2; D is undetermined. Per germline, CDR1 SGHRS and CDR2 YFSETQ. The CDR3 runs 13 residues. The V end lost 4 bases, the J end lost 4 bases, and 11 bases lay between the germline ends. This CDR3 is CASSLGRLYGYTF. The CDR3 nucleotides are TGCGCCAGCAGCCTTGGACGGCTCTATGGCTACACCTTC. Together with reference TRBV5-1 and TRBJ1-2, the CDR3 gives the full variable domain: KAGVTQTPRYLIKTRGQQVTLSCSPISGHRSVSWYQQTPGQGLQFLFEYFSETQRNKGNFPGRFSGRQFSNSRSEMNVSTLELGDSALYLCASSLGRLYGYTFGSGTRLTVV.

This chain connects TRBV14 to TRBJ1-1; 7 positions agree with TRBD1. With 4 bases clipped from V and 10 bases from J, the junction kept 15 bases outside the gene matches. The germline V gene has CDR1 SGHDN and CDR2 FVKESK. The length of the CDR3 is 15 residues. The CDR3 DNA reads TGTGCCAGCAGCCGCTTCAGGGTGGAGTCAGGGGGAGCTTTCTTT. Translating gives CASSRFRVESGGAFF.

The V and J genes are TRBV5-1 and TRBJ1-1; D unresolved. The CDR3 has 15 residues. Germline V lookup: CDR1 SGHRS, CDR2 YFSETQ. Trimming cost V 4 bases and J 0 bases, with 13 bases left between them. CDR3 DNA: TGCGCCAGCAGCGTTTCAAACTTAATGAACACTGAAGCTTTCTTT. Translated: CASSVSNLMNTEAFF.

The rearrangement uses TRBV19 and TRBJ1-1; D is possibly TRBD1 (6 bases). CDR3 size: 17 residues. Trimming pared 8 bases from V and 0 bases from J, leaving 22 bases between. Germline CDR1 is LNHDA and CDR2 is SQIVND (reference sequence). The CDR3, as DNA: TGTGCCAGTCACCCTCATCCAGGGGCAACCCTGAACACTGAAGCTTTCTTT. This encodes CASHPHPGATLNTEAFF.

The sample holds a few counts of this clone. The chain employs TRBV15 and TRBJ2-2; maybe TRBD1 (5 bases). The CDR3 has 16 amino acids. The germline gives CDR1 LNHNV, CDR2 YYDKDF (reference sequence). V lost 0 bases to trimming and J lost 2 bases, with 10 bases between them. The CDR3 DNA reads as TGTGCCACCAGCAGAGAGGGGCAGCTAAACACCGGGGAGCTGTTTTTT. It specifies CATSREGQLNTGELFF.

The V and J genes are TRBV14 and TRBJ1-1; D is possibly TRBD1 (5 bases). Germline CDR1 SGHDN, CDR2 FVKESK. With 10 bases removed from V and 1 base from J, the gap between germline ends came to 13 bases. CDR3 length equals 13 residues. The CDR3 reads CATQGGPNTEAFF. CDR3 sequence (DNA): TGTGCCACCCAGGGAGGACCGAACACTGAAGCTTTCTTT.

The rearrangement links TRBV2 to TRBJ2-7; tentatively, D is TRBD2 (6 bases). The CDR3 totals 13 residues. The germline CDR1 and CDR2 sequences are SNHLY and FYNNEI. Trimming removed 7 bases from V and 0 bases from J, with 10 bases in between. CDR3: CASMDGSSYEQYF. CDR3 sequence (DNA): TGTGCCAGCATGGACGGGAGCTCCTACGAGCAGTACTTC.

This chain links TRBV10-1 with TRBJ2-3, with unresolved D. The germline V gene encodes CDR1 WNHNN and CDR2 SYGVQD (reference sequence). Trimming removed 2 bases from V and 5 bases from J, with 8 bases in between. The CDR3 consists of 13 residues. CDR3 loop: CASSERPGDTQYF. The CDR3 DNA reads as TGCGCCAGCAGTGAGCGACCCGGAGATACGCAGTATTTT.

The chain couples TRBV11-2 to TRBJ2-2; 9 bases align to TRBD1. CDR1 and CDR2 (germline): SGHAT, FQNNGV. This CDR3 spans 19 amino acids. Germline trimming cut 4 bases from V and 6 bases from J; bases unmatched to any gene: 18. DNA of the CDR3: TGTGCCAGCAGCTACCACAGATTGGGGACAGGGATTAGGGCCGGGGAGCTGTTTTTT. Translation gives CASSYHRLGTGIRAGELFF.

This clone was picked up one time. The rearrangement uses TRBV9 and TRBJ2-1, with TRBD2 matching over 9 bases. Germline CDR1 reads SGDLS; CDR2 reads YYNGEE. Trimming removed 2 bases from V and 8 bases from J; junction bases left unmatched: 8. The CDR3 length is 15 residues. For the CDR3, the DNA is TGTGCCAGCAGCGTCTCTAGCGGGGTAAGGTATGAGCAGTTCTTC. This encodes CASSVSSGVRYEQFF.